A selection of T cell receptor beta chains follows, all from one sample in a study of human T cells and chemical hapten exposure. TCRdb called the 5' RACE reads again in MiXCR, with one record for every CDR3 protein. The top ten clones hold about 3% of a sample with roughly 120,000 distinct CDR3 sequences, roughly a fifth of them seen once. The origin of the receptors is a human donor in good health. CDR3s include the opening cysteine and the closing phenylalanine or tryptophan. The order of the fields is D gene, V gene, clone size, J gene, CDR3 DNA, CDR3 protein. D genes are given only for firm matches. Clone size, where shown, is once, few, many, or a class for clones that have expanded.

TRBD1	TRBV7-9	few	TRBJ2-1	TGTGCCATCCCCAGGACAGGGAGGAATGAGCAGTTCTTC	CAIPRTGRNEQFF
-	TRBV4-2	once	TRBJ2-1	TGTGCCAGCAGCCAAGAACGAGTGAGATTTGGGCAGTTCTTC	CASSQERVRFGQFF
-	TRBV2	-	TRBJ1-5	TGTGCCAGCGGGCCTAGGGGTCAGCCCCAGCATTTT	CASGPRGQPQHF
-	TRBV4-1	-	TRBJ2-5	TGCGCCAGCAGCCCGCTGGGTGAGGCCTCGGAATACGAGACCCAGTACTTC	CASSPLGEASEYETQYF
-	TRBV11-1	-	TRBJ2-5	TGTGCCAGCAGCCCCTCTCCAATGGAAGAAGAGACCCAGTACTTC	CASSPSPMEEETQYF
TRBD1	TRBV6-6	few	TRBJ1-2	TGTGCCAGCAGTTACTCGGACAGGGAGAACTATGGCGACACCTTC	CASSYSDRENYGDTF
-	TRBV4-1	many	TRBJ2-3	TGCGCCAGCAGCCAAAAAGGGTCAGATACGCAGTATTTT	CASSQKGSDTQYF
TRBD2	TRBV15	few	TRBJ2-1	TGTGCCACCAGCACCCCGGGACTAGCGGATTGGGGGAATGAGCAGTTCTTC	CATSTPGLADWGNEQFF
TRBD1	TRBV12-3/TRBV12-4	-	TRBJ1-1	TGTGCCAGCAGTTCAGGACAGGGCACTGAAGCTTTCTTT	CASSSGQGTEAFF
-	TRBV28	-	TRBJ1-6	TGTGCCAGCAGTAATTGGGGGAGCGGGGCAGGGAGGAATTCACCCCTCCACTTT	CASSNWGSGAGRNSPLHF
-	TRBV5-1	-	TRBJ2-1	TGCGCCAGCAGCTTGAACTACAATGAGCAGTTCTTC	CASSLNYNEQFF
-	TRBV29-1	-	TRBJ1-1	TGCAGCGCTGGACACCAGAACACTGAAGCTTTCTTT	CSAGHQNTEAFF
TRBD2	TRBV28	-	TRBJ2-3	TGTGCCAGCAGTTTATCTTCGGCGGGAGAAAGCACAGATACGCAGTATTTT	CASSLSSAGESTDTQYF
TRBD2	TRBV7-9	few	TRBJ2-1	TGTGCCAGCAGCTTGCAACTAGCGGGAGGGAAGAACAATGAGCAGTTCTTC	CASSLQLAGGKNNEQFF
-	TRBV13	few	TRBJ1-5	TGTGCCAGCAGCTTAGGGCCGGATAGCAATCAGCCCCAGCATTTT	CASSLGPDSNQPQHF
TRBD2	TRBV28	few	TRBJ2-1	TGTGCCAGCAGTTTACGACCACTAGCGGGAGCCAATGAGCAGTTCTTC	CASSLRPLAGANEQFF
-	TRBV6-6	few	TRBJ1-1	TGTGCCAGCAGTTACCAGAGACAGGCCTCAGGAGAAGCTTTCTTT	CASSYQRQASGEAFF
-	TRBV5-4	few	TRBJ1-4	TGTGCCAGCACCCCCCGCGGGGGCCCTAATGAAAAACTGTTTTTT	CASTPRGGPNEKLFF
TRBD1	TRBV6-2/TRBV6-3	few	TRBJ2-2	TGTGCCAGCAGTTACTGGGGACAGACCACCGGGGAGCTGTTTTTT	CASSYWGQTTGELFF
-	TRBV18	few	TRBJ2-3	TGTGCCAGCTCACCAAACATAAGGGTGGCAGATACGCAGTATTTT	CASSPNIRVADTQYF
-	TRBV6-5	few	TRBJ1-1	TGTGCCAGCTTACGGTTACCAGGGAATGAAGCTTTCTTT	CASLRLPGNEAFF
TRBD2	TRBV12-3/TRBV12-4	few	TRBJ2-1	TGTGCCAGCAGCCTAGCGGGCTCCTACAATGAGCAGTTCTTC	CASSLAGSYNEQFF
-	TRBV28	-	TRBJ1-5	TGTGCCAGCAGTTTACCCAGGCCCAGGGGCAATCAGCCCCAGCATTTT	CASSLPRPRGNQPQHF